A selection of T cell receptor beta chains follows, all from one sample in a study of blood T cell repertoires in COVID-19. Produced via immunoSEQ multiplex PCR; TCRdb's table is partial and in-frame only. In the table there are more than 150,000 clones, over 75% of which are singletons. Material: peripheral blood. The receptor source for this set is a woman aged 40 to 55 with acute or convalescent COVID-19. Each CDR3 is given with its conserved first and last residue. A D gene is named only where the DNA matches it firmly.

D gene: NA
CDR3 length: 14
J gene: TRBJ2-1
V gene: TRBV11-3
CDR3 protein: CASSLFAADNEQFF

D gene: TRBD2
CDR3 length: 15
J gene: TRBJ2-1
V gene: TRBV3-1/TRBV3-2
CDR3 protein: CASSHHGLEEGEQFF

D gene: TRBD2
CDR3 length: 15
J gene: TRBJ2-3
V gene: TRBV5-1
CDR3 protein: CASSLGVSGTDTQYF

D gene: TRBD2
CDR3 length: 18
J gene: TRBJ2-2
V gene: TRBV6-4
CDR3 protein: CASSDSSGREIHTGELFF

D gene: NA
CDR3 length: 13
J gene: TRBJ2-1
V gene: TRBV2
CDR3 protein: CASSSDSYNEQFF

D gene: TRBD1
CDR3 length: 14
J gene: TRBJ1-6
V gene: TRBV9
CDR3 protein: CASSGDSNNSPLHF

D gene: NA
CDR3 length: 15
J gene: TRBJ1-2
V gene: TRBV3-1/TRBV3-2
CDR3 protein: CASSQRPEDNYGYTF

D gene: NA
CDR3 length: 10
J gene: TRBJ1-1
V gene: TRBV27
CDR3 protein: CASSLLGTFF

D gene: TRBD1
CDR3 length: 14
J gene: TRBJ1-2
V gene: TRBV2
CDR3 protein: CASRARGNGYGYTF

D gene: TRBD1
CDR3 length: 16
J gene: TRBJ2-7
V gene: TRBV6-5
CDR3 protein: CASSYSADRGSYEQYF

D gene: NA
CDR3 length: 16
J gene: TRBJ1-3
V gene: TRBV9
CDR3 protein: CASSVAGDSSGNTIYF

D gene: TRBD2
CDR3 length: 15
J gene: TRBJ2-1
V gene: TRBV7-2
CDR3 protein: CASSVRLAGGYEQFF

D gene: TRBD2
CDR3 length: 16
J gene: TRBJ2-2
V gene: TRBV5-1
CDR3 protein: CASSPLVGRDTGELFF

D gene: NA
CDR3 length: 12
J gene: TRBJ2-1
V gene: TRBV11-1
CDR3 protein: CASSRSTGEQFF

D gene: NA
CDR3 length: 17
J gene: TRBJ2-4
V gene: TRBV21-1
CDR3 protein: CASIQRRRTRAKNIQYF

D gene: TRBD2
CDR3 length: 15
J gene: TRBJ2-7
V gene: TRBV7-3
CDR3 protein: CASSLQSGGSYEQYF

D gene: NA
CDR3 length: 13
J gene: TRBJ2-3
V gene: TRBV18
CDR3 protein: CASGGGAPDTQYF

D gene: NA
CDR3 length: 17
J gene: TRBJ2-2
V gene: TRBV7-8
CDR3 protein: CASSFSRGKVNTGELFF

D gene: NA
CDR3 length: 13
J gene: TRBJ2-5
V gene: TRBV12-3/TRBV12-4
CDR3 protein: CASSLVQQETQYF

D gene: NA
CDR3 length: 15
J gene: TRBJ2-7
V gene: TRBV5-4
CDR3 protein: CASSLYGGRRYEQYF

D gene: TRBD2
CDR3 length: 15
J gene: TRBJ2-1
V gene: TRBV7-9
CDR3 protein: CASNPTAGGYNEQFF

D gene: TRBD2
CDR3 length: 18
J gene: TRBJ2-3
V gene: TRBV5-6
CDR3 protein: CASSPRTSGRAGADTQYF

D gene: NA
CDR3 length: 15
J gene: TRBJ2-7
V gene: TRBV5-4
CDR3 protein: CASSFRRGRAAEQYF

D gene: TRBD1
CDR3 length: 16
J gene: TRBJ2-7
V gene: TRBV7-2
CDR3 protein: CASSFTGTGNGYEQYF

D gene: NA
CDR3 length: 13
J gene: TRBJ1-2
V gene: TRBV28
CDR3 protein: CASSGGGLIGYTF

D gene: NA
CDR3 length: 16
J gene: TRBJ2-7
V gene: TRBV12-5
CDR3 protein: CASGLVHEGVHYEQYF

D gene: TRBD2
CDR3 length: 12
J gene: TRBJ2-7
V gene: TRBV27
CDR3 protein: CATLAGAYEQYF

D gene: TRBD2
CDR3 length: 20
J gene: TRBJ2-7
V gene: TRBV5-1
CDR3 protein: CASSLNRGIRTSGGAVEQYF

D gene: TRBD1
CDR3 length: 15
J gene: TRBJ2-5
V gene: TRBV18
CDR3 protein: CASSLGTGDPETQYF

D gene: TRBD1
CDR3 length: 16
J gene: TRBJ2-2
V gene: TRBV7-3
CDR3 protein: CASSSSTGAGTGELFF

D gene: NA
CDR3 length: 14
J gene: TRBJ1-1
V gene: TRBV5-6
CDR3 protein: CASSRDRGNTEAFF

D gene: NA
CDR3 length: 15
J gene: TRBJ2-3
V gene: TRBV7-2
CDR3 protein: CASSLESGGGRTQYF

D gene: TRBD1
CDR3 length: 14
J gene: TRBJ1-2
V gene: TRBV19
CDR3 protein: CASSSRQGQVGYTF

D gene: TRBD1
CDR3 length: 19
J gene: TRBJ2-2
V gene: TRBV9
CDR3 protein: CASSPIPGQGTRQAGELFF

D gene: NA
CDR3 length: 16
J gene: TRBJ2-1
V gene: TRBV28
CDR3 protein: CASSLGGGGAYNEQFF

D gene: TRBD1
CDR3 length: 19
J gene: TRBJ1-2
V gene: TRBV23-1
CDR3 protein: CASSQIPPQDRVLDYGYTF

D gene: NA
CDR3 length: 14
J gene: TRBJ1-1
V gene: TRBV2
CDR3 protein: CASSEIRGNTEAFF

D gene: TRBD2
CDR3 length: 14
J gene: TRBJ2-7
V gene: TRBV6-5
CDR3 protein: CASILAGGSYEQYF

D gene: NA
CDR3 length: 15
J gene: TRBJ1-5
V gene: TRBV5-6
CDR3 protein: CASSHGQYSNQPQHF

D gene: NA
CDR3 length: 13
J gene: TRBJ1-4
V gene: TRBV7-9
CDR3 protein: CASSLGSIEKLFF

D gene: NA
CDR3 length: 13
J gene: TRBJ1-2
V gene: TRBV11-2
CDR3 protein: CASSLDPNYGYTF

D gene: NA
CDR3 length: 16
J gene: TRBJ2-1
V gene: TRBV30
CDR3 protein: CAWSAPRSGSYNEQFF

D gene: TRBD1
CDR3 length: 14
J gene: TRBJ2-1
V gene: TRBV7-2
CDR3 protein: CASSLGQGNNEQFF

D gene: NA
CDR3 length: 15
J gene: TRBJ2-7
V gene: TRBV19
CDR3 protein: CASSPRGQRIGEQYF

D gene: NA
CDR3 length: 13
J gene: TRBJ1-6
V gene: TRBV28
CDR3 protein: CAAGGAHNSPLHF

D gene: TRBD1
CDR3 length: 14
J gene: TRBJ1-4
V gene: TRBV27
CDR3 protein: CASTNRGIPEKLFF

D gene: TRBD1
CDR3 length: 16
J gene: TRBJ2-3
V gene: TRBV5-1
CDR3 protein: CASRTTGTGGLDTQYF

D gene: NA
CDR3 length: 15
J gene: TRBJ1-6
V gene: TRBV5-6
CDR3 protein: CASSFRVGYNSPLHF

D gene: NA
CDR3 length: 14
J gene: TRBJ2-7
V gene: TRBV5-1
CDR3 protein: CASSLDFNSYEQYF

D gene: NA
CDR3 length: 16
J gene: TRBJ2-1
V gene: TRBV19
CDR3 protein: CASSMAPGRGYNEQFF

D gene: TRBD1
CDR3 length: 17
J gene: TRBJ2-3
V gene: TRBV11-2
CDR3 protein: CASSLGQGAAVTDTQYF